The entry that follows covers one T cell receptor beta chain sequence. The target antigen is unknown. The CDR3 has 15 residues. Germline V gene data show CDR1 as SGDLS and CDR2 as YYNGEE. V dropped 4 bases and J dropped 4; count of bases not matched to a gene: 10. The data were taken from a study of vaccination effects on CD4 cells after COVID-19. General study points: There was marked clonal contraction among infection- and vaccine-induced clones late after vaccination.

TCRdb's table, derived via immunoSEQ multiplex PCR, lists solely in-frame clones and lacks some. Of tens of thousands of clones in the sample, around 69% were seen once. Viral peptide pools were used in the ViraFEST assay to expand antigen-specific CD4+ T cells, and sequencing came afterward. Researchers isolated CD4+ T cells once 9 to 11 days of culture had elapsed. The individual was infected with SARS-CoV-2 between March and December 2020, as confirmed by PCR. Specimen: CD4+ T cells from PBMCs cultured with HCoV-NL63 spike peptides, collected before COVID-19 vaccination. The clonotype was recovered from a human donor who had a prior SARS-CoV-2 infection. The chain joins TRBV9 to TRBJ1-1; 7 bases agree with TRBD1. DNA of the CDR3: TGTGCCAGCAGCTCAGGTACAGGGGCGGCCACTGAAGCTTTCTTT. Translation gives CASSSGTGAATEAFF.